Listed below are T cell receptor beta chains from one sample, sequenced in a study of post-analysis software for immune sequencing data. TCRdb reprocessed the PCR reads via MiXCR and lists one record per CDR3 protein. The sample consists of some 690,000 distinct CDR3 sequences, 25% to 30% of them appearing once. Sequencing used blood. These receptors came from a girl aged 10 to 17 with multiple sclerosis. Each CDR3 is given with its conserved first and last residue. A D gene is named only where the DNA matches it firmly. A clone size is listed for some rows: how often the clone was seen (once, few, many), or a class if it is expanded.

D gene: NA; clone size: few; V gene: TRBV5-1; J gene: TRBJ1-2; CDR3 protein: CASSDSRNYGYTF; CDR3 DNA: TGCGCCAGCAGCGATTCCAGGAACTATGGCTACACCTTC
D gene: NA; clone size: few; V gene: TRBV28; J gene: TRBJ2-3; CDR3 protein: CASSPSYTQYF; CDR3 DNA: TGTGCCAGCAGTCCATCCTATACGCAGTATTTT
D gene: NA; clone size: NA; V gene: TRBV5-1; J gene: TRBJ1-6; CDR3 protein: CASSDGISPLHF; CDR3 DNA: TGCGCCAGTTCAGACGGTATATCACCCCTCCACTTT
D gene: NA; clone size: few; V gene: TRBV15; J gene: TRBJ2-7; CDR3 protein: CATSRLGREPWYEQYF; CDR3 DNA: TGTGCCACCAGCAGGCTCGGTCGGGAGCCGTGGTACGAGCAGTACTTC
D gene: TRBD2; clone size: NA; V gene: TRBV15; J gene: TRBJ2-5; CDR3 protein: CATSRSRMGGETQYF; CDR3 DNA: TGCGCCACCAGCAGGTCCAGAATGGGAGGGGAGACCCAGTACTTC
D gene: NA; clone size: NA; V gene: TRBV7-2; J gene: TRBJ1-6; CDR3 protein: CASSSPPRDSPLHF; CDR3 DNA: TGTGCCAGCAGTAGCCCGCCGAGAGATTCACCCCTCCACTTT
D gene: TRBD1; clone size: few; V gene: TRBV6-4; J gene: TRBJ1-6; CDR3 protein: CASSPTGTGAGLNSPLHF; CDR3 DNA: TGTGCCAGCAGTCCCACCGGGACAGGGGCCGGGCTAAATTCACCCCTCCACTTT
D gene: NA; clone size: NA; V gene: TRBV10-3; J gene: TRBJ1-5; CDR3 protein: CAISESASNQPQHF; CDR3 DNA: TGTGCCATCAGTGAGTCGGCTAGCAATCAGCCCCAGCATTTT
D gene: TRBD1; clone size: few; V gene: TRBV9; J gene: TRBJ2-1; CDR3 protein: CASSARGRGQSATDEQFF; CDR3 DNA: TGTGCCAGCAGCGCGAGGGGCAGGGGGCAGTCAGCCACGGATGAGCAGTTCTTC
D gene: TRBD2; clone size: few; V gene: TRBV20-1; J gene: TRBJ2-7; CDR3 protein: CSAGEREADEQYF; CDR3 DNA: TGCAGCGCCGGGGAGCGGGAGGCGGACGAGCAGTACTTC
D gene: NA; clone size: NA; V gene: TRBV5-1; J gene: TRBJ2-5; CDR3 protein: CASSLATGNGGTQYF; CDR3 DNA: TGCGCCAGCAGCTTGGCGACGGGGAACGGTGGGACCCAGTACTTC
D gene: NA; clone size: NA; V gene: TRBV20-1; J gene: TRBJ2-7; CDR3 protein: CSARPSHEQYF; CDR3 DNA: TGCAGTGCTAGGCCTAGCCACGAGCAGTACTTC
D gene: NA; clone size: few; V gene: TRBV5-6; J gene: TRBJ1-2; CDR3 protein: CASSLGEGSGYTF; CDR3 DNA: TGTGCCAGCAGCTTGGGAGAGGGGTCCGGCTACACCTTC
D gene: NA; clone size: few; V gene: TRBV4-1; J gene: TRBJ2-6; CDR3 protein: CASSYRVGANVLTF; CDR3 DNA: TGCGCCAGCAGCTACAGGGTTGGGGCCAACGTCCTGACTTTC
D gene: NA; clone size: few; V gene: TRBV20-1; J gene: TRBJ2-5; CDR3 protein: CSAIPDRWGGQEAQYF; CDR3 DNA: TGCAGTGCAATTCCCGATCGGTGGGGGGGGCAAGAGGCCCAGTACTTC
D gene: TRBD1; clone size: NA; V gene: TRBV3-1; J gene: TRBJ1-2; CDR3 protein: CASSRRDRPNYGYTF; CDR3 DNA: TGTGCCAGCAGCCGCCGGGACAGACCTAACTATGGCTACACCTTC
D gene: NA; clone size: NA; V gene: TRBV4-1; J gene: TRBJ2-1; CDR3 protein: CASSQGVATAHEQFF; CDR3 DNA: TGCGCCAGCAGCCAAGGAGTGGCTACGGCCCATGAGCAGTTCTTC
D gene: NA; clone size: NA; V gene: TRBV28; J gene: TRBJ2-7; CDR3 protein: CATSTGNPTYEQYF; CDR3 DNA: TGTGCCACGTCCACGGGGAACCCAACCTACGAGCAGTACTTC
D gene: NA; clone size: few; V gene: TRBV7-2; J gene: TRBJ2-7; CDR3 protein: CASSKGLHEQYF; CDR3 DNA: TGTGCCAGCAGCAAGGGCCTTCACGAGCAGTACTTC
D gene: TRBD1; clone size: many; V gene: TRBV12-3/TRBV12-4; J gene: TRBJ1-2; CDR3 protein: CASSPAGTARGGYTF; CDR3 DNA: TGTGCCAGCAGTCCAGCCGGGACAGCAAGGGGTGGCTACACCTTC
D gene: NA; clone size: NA; V gene: TRBV7-2; J gene: TRBJ2-1; CDR3 protein: CASSYAGLTVDEQCF; CDR3 DNA: TGTGCCAGCAGCTACGCCGGACTAACGGTAGATGAGCAGTGCTTC
D gene: NA; clone size: NA; V gene: TRBV19; J gene: TRBJ1-1; CDR3 protein: CASQGLGSALNTEAFF; CDR3 DNA: TGTGCCAGCCAAGGGCTCGGATCGGCCTTGAACACTGAAGCTTTCTTT
D gene: NA; clone size: NA; V gene: TRBV3-1; J gene: TRBJ1-5; CDR3 protein: CASSLTTGRRQPQHF; CDR3 DNA: TGTGCCAGCAGCCTTACCACGGGGCGCAGACAGCCCCAGCATTTT
D gene: NA; clone size: NA; V gene: TRBV7-7; J gene: TRBJ1-3; CDR3 protein: CASSLGISSGNTIYF; CDR3 DNA: TGTGCCAGCAGTCTCGGAATTTCCTCTGGAAACACCATATATTTT
D gene: TRBD1; clone size: few; V gene: TRBV20-1; J gene: TRBJ1-2; CDR3 protein: CSAPRAGGYGYTF; CDR3 DNA: TGCAGTGCGCCAAGGGCAGGGGGATACGGCTACACCTTC
D gene: NA; clone size: NA; V gene: TRBV2; J gene: TRBJ2-7; CDR3 protein: CASSGVRSVYERYF; CDR3 DNA: TGTGCCAGCAGTGGTGTAAGGTCCGTCTACGAGCGGTACTTC
D gene: NA; clone size: few; V gene: TRBV11-2; J gene: TRBJ2-7; CDR3 protein: CASSLQVAATYEQYF; CDR3 DNA: TGTGCCAGCAGCCTCCAAGTAGCGGCTACCTACGAGCAGTACTTC
D gene: NA; clone size: many; V gene: TRBV14; J gene: TRBJ1-1; CDR3 protein: CASSLLGGNTEAFF; CDR3 DNA: TGTGCCAGCAGCCTCCTCGGTGGGAACACTGAAGCTTTCTTT
D gene: NA; clone size: NA; V gene: TRBV28; J gene: TRBJ2-6; CDR3 protein: CASSDRTGGANVLTF; CDR3 DNA: TGTGCCAGCAGCGACAGGACGGGGGGGGCCAACGTCCTGACTTTC
D gene: TRBD1; clone size: NA; V gene: TRBV6-4; J gene: TRBJ1-1; CDR3 protein: CASSDSGQGGAEAFF; CDR3 DNA: TGTGCCAGCAGTGACTCCGGACAGGGGGGCGCTGAAGCTTTCTTT
D gene: TRBD2; clone size: NA; V gene: TRBV4-3; J gene: TRBJ2-1; CDR3 protein: CASSLRQALANEQFF; CDR3 DNA: TGCGCCAGCAGCCTCCGCCAAGCACTAGCGAATGAGCAGTTCTTC
D gene: NA; clone size: NA; V gene: TRBV5-1; J gene: TRBJ2-6; CDR3 protein: CACSVTRGSGANVLTF; CDR3 DNA: TGCGCCTGCAGCGTTACACGGGGCTCTGGGGCCAACGTCCTGACTTTC
D gene: NA; clone size: NA; V gene: TRBV28; J gene: TRBJ1-2; CDR3 protein: CASTSSPGVYGYTF; CDR3 DNA: TGTGCCAGCACCTCTTCCCCAGGTGTCTATGGCTACACCTTC
D gene: NA; clone size: NA; V gene: TRBV15; J gene: TRBJ2-3; CDR3 protein: CATSTTGQAQYF; CDR3 DNA: TGTGCCACCAGCACCACCGGGCAGGCGCAGTATTTT
D gene: NA; clone size: NA; V gene: TRBV20-1; J gene: TRBJ2-7; CDR3 protein: CSAQGTLEQYF; CDR3 DNA: TGCAGTGCCCAAGGGACCCTCGAGCAGTACTTC
D gene: NA; clone size: NA; V gene: TRBV28; J gene: TRBJ2-5; CDR3 protein: CASSYGAWETQYF; CDR3 DNA: TGTGCCAGCAGTTACGGGGCCTGGGAGACCCAGTACTTC
D gene: TRBD1; clone size: many; V gene: TRBV20-1; J gene: TRBJ2-7; CDR3 protein: CSARGDTGTGYEQYF; CDR3 DNA: TGCAGTGCTAGAGGGGATACCGGGACAGGCTACGAGCAGTACTTC
D gene: NA; clone size: NA; V gene: TRBV19; J gene: TRBJ1-4; CDR3 protein: CASSSRATTNEKLFF; CDR3 DNA: TGTGCCAGTAGTTCTCGGGCTACAACTAATGAAAAACTGTTTTTT
D gene: NA; clone size: NA; V gene: TRBV6-1; J gene: TRBJ2-6; CDR3 protein: CASSEASAGANVLTF; CDR3 DNA: TGTGCCAGCAGTGAAGCCAGCGCTGGGGCCAACGTCCTGACTTTC
D gene: NA; clone size: few; V gene: TRBV6-5; J gene: TRBJ1-1; CDR3 protein: CASSRGRSEAFF; CDR3 DNA: TGTGCCAGCAGCCGGGGACGGAGTGAAGCTTTCTTT
D gene: NA; clone size: NA; V gene: TRBV12-3/TRBV12-4; J gene: TRBJ2-1; CDR3 protein: CASRAGGSAFNEQFF; CDR3 DNA: TGTGCCAGCAGGGCCGGAGGATCGGCCTTCAATGAGCAGTTCTTC
D gene: NA; clone size: NA; V gene: TRBV6-5; J gene: TRBJ1-4; CDR3 protein: CASSSRSNEKLFF; CDR3 DNA: TGTGCCAGCAGTTCCAGGTCTAATGAAAAACTGTTTTTT
D gene: NA; clone size: NA; V gene: TRBV7-2; J gene: TRBJ1-2; CDR3 protein: CASSFRRADGYTF; CDR3 DNA: TGTGCCAGCAGCTTCAGGCGGGCGGATGGCTACACCTTC
D gene: NA; clone size: few; V gene: TRBV4-3; J gene: TRBJ2-1; CDR3 protein: CASTRLGYNEQFF; CDR3 DNA: TGCGCCAGCACCCGGTTGGGGTACAATGAGCAGTTCTTC